The clone carrying this TCR beta chain came up many times. Time point noted: newly diagnosed GD, antithyroid drugs for less than 3 months. PBMC RNA served as the TCR library source. The germline V gene encodes CDR1 MNHNS and CDR2 SASEGT. This CDR3 region has 16 residues. V was pared by 3 bases and J by 0 bases, with 15 bases between. This record comes from a study of regulatory T cells in long-lasting Graves disease. The authors built TCR beta libraries using iRepertoire HTBI primers and Arm-PCR of CDR3 regions. One entry per CDR3 protein, called by TCRdb with MiXCR from the multiplex PCR reads. The table records 320,000 or so distinct CDR3 sequences, approximately 20% of them present only once.

The source material was peripheral blood mononuclear cells (PBMCs), sampled at new diagnosis, from a patient treated with antithyroid drugs. The receptor was isolated from a female donor with Graves disease. The chain carries TRBV6-1 and TRBJ2-7, with D possibly TRBD2 on 6 matching bases. CDR3: CASSDTLTSYSYEQYF. The DNA for the CDR3 is TGTGCCAGCAGTGATACCTTGACTAGTTACTCCTACGAGCAGTACTTC.